Shown below are 13 T cell receptor beta chains from a single sample sequenced in a study of blood T cell repertoires in COVID-19. The repertoire was sequenced with immunoSEQ multiplex PCR; TCRdb's copy has only in-frame clones and lacks some. The data show 100,000 to 120,000 clones, around 81% seen once. The specimen was peripheral blood. The source is an elderly man with acute or convalescent COVID-19.

The chain combines TRBV6-2 or TRBV6-3 with TRBJ1-5, with D possibly TRBD1 on 5 matching bases. CDR1 MNHEY and CDR2 SVGEGT come from the germline V gene. V dropped 0 bases and J dropped 5 bases, with 8 bases sitting between them. The CDR3 is 14 residues long. CDR3: CASSYSAGDQPQHF. The CDR3 coding sequence is TGTGCCAGCAGTTACTCGGCGGGGGATCAGCCCCAGCATTTT.

J is TRBJ2-5 and V is TRBV2, with 9 bases lining up with TRBD2. Per the germline V gene, CDR1 is SNHLY and CDR2 is FYNNEI. Trimming took 4 bases from V and 4 from J; bases not matched to a gene: 7. The length of the CDR3 is 15 residues. CDR3 residues: CASSVASGIGETQYF. CDR3 sequence (DNA): TGTGCCAGCAGTGTTGCTAGCGGGATAGGAGAGACCCAGTACTTC.

V and J are TRBV27 and TRBJ1-2; D ambiguous. CDR1 and CDR2 from the germline V gene are MNHEY and SMNVEV (reference sequence). V shed 3 bases and J shed 4 bases, with 9 bases lying between them. The CDR3 length is 13 residues. The CDR3 is CASSFSGGYGYTF. CDR3 nucleotides: TGTGCCAGCAGTTTTTCCGGCGGCTATGGCTACACCTTC.

The chain recombines TRBV27 with TRBJ1-4; 8 bases line up with TRBD1. CDR3 length: 14 amino acids. V lost 6 bases to trimming and J lost 6 bases; unmatched junction nucleotides: 6. Germline-derived CDR1 and CDR2 are MNHEY and SMNVEV (reference sequence). Written as DNA, the CDR3 is TGTGCCAGCAGGGACAGGGCCTCAGATGAAAAACTGTTTTTT. Its protein is CASRDRASDEKLFF.

This clone appeared a single time. The chain employs TRBV30 and TRBJ1-2, with a tentative D call TRBD1 (5 bases). The CDR3 loop spans 13 amino acids. Germline V gene lookup returns CDR1 GTSNPN and CDR2 SVGIG (reference sequence). The germline V and J ends were trimmed by 2 bases and 2 bases, with 9 bases remaining between them. CDR3 DNA: TGTGCCTGGAGTCAGACAGCCAACTATGGCTACACCTTC. The encoded protein is CAWSQTANYGYTF.

This sequence joins TRBV10-3 and TRBJ1-1, with a weak D call TRBD1 (5 bases). V was clipped by 4 bases and J by 0 bases, with 15 bases between them. The germline gives CDR1 ENHRY, CDR2 SYGVKD. The CDR3 contains 16 residues. Here the CDR3 reads CAISAWQGGVNTEAFF. CDR3 nucleotide sequence: TGTGCCATCAGTGCGTGGCAGGGCGGGGTGAACACTGAAGCTTTCTTT.

This clone has just one count. The V gene is TRBV5-4, the J gene TRBJ2-1; D unresolved. This CDR3 has 15 residues. Germline CDR1 is SGHNT and CDR2 is YYREEE (reference sequence). V lost 5 bases and J lost 8, with 20 bases in between. In nucleotides, the CDR3 is TGTGCCAGCAGTCAATCCCGGGTCCTAAGCCATGAGCAGTTCTTC. Translating gives CASSQSRVLSHEQFF.

This chain links TRBV6-2 or TRBV6-3 with TRBJ2-1; possible D gene TRBD2, 6 bases. Germline V gene sequence: CDR1 MNHEY, CDR2 SVGEGT. This CDR3 is built from 15 residues. V shed 2 bases and J shed 4 bases, with 12 bases lying between them. For the CDR3, the DNA is TGTGCCAGCAGTTACGGGGGAGGACCTTACAATGAGCAGTTCTTC. Residues: CASSYGGGPYNEQFF.

This rearrangement joins TRBV19 to TRBJ1-5, with D perhaps TRBD1 (6 bases). This CDR3 spans 16 amino acids. CDR1 and CDR2 from the germline V gene are LNHDA and SQIVND (reference sequence). V was shortened by 1 base and J by 3 bases, with 13 bases between the two germline ends. This CDR3 reads CASSIVTGRANQPQHF. The DNA of the CDR3 is TGTGCCAGTAGTATAGTCACAGGGAGAGCCAATCAGCCCCAGCATTTT.

The chain recombines TRBV12-3 or TRBV12-4 with TRBJ1-5; D remains ambiguous. V lost 3 bases to trimming and J lost 6 bases, with 9 bases between them. This CDR3 is built from 13 residues. The CDR3 protein is CASSFLGPQPQHF. Written as DNA, the CDR3 is TGTGCCAGCAGTTTTCTCGGTCCTCAGCCCCAGCATTTT.

A few counts support this clone. The V call is TRBV7-9, the J call TRBJ2-5; TRBD1 is a possible D gene (6 bases). This CDR3 contains 15 residues. Germline-derived CDR1 and CDR2 are SEHNR and FQNEAQ (reference sequence). The V end was cut by 6 bases, the J end by 2 bases, with 16 bases between. This CDR3 reads CASSIGQSGQETQYF. The DNA of the CDR3 is TGTGCCAGCAGTATCGGACAGTCAGGGCAAGAGACCCAGTACTTC.

This chain joins TRBV5-6 and TRBJ1-1; D is uncertain. V was shortened by 0 bases and J by 3 bases, with 6 bases between the two germline ends. The length of the CDR3 is 13 residues. The V gene's germline CDR1 is SGHDT and CDR2 YYEEEE. CDR3 loop: CASSLDLDTEAFF. CDR3 in DNA: TGTGCCAGCAGCTTGGACTTGGACACTGAAGCTTTCTTT.

The V gene is TRBV2, the J gene TRBJ2-1, with D perhaps TRBD2 (6 bases). From germline, CDR1 is SNHLY and CDR2 FYNNEI. The CDR3 extends over 14 amino acids. V was clipped by 2 bases and J by 6 bases, with 11 bases between them. The DNA of the CDR3 is TGTGCCAGCAGTGAATGGACTACATTCAATGAGCAGTTCTTC. This encodes CASSEWTTFNEQFF.